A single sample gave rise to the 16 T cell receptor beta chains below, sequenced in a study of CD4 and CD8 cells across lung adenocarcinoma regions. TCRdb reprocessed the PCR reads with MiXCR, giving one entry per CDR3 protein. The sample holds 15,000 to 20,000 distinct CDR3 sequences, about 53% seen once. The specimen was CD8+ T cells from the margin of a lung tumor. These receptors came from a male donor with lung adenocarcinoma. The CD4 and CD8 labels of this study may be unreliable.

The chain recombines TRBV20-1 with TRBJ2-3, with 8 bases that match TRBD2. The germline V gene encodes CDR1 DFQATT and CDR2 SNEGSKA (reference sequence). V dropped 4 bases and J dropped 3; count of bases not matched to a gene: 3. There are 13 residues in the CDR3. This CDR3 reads CSANSGKTDTQYF. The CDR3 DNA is TGCAGTGCTAATAGCGGGAAGACAGATACGCAGTATTTT.

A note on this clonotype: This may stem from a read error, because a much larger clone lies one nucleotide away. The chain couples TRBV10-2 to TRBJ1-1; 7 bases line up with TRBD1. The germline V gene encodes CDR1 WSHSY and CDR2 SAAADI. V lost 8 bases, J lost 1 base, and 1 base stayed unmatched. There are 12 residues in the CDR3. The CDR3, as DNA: TGCGCCAGCTGGACAGGGAACACTGAAGCTTTCTTT. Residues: CASWTGNTEAFF.

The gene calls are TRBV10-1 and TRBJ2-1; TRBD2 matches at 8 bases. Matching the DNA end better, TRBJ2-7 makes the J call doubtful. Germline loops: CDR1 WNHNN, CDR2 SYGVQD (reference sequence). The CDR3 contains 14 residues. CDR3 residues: CAGSGGRGKETQYF. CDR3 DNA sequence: TGCGCGGGGAGCGGGGGCCGTGGCAAAGAGACGCAGTACTTC.

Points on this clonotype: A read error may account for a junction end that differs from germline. The CDR3, as DNA: TGTGCGAGCAGCGGGGGCAGTGACCTAGAGACCCAGTACTTC. Its protein is CASSGGSDLETQYF. V usage is TRBV6-1 and J usage is TRBJ2-5, with 8 bases fitting TRBD2. The CDR3 loop spans 14 amino acids. Germline V gene lookup returns CDR1 MNHNS and CDR2 SASEGT.

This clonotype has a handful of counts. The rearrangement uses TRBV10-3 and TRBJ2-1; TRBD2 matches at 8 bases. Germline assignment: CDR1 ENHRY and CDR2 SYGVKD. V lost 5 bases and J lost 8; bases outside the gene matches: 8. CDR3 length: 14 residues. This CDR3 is CAISHETSVHEQFF. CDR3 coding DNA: TGTGCCATCAGTCATGAGACTAGCGTCCATGAGCAGTTCTTC.

DNA for the CDR3: TGTGCCAGCTCCAAGGGGCGATTAGCCAAAAATATGCAGTACTTC. This translates into CASSKGRLAKNMQYF. The chain is built from TRBV6-1 and TRBJ2-4; possible D gene TRBD1, 5 bases. The CDR3 totals 15 residues. Trimming left V 8 bases short and J 13 bases short, with 27 bases between. Germline values: CDR1 MNHNS, CDR2 SASEGT.

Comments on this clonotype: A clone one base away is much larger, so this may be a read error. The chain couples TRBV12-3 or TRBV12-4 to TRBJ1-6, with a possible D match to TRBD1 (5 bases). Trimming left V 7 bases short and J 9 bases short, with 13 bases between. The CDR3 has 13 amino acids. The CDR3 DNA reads TGTGCCAGCAAGGGGCAGACATGTTCACCCCTCCACTTT. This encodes CASKGQTCSPLHF.

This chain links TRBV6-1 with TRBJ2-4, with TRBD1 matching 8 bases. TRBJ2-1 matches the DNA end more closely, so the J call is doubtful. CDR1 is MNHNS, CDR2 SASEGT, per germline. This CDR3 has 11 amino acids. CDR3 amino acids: CASRDRVEQFF. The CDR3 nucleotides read TGTGCCAGCAGGGACAGGGTTGAGCAGTTCTTC.

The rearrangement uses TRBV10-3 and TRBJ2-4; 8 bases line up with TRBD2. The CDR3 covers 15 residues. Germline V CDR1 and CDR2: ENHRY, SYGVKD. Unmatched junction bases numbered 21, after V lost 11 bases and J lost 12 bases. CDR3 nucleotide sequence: TGTGCCGGGGGTTCCGGGGGGGGGCAAGGAGAGACTCAGTACTTC. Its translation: CAGGSGGGQGETQYF.

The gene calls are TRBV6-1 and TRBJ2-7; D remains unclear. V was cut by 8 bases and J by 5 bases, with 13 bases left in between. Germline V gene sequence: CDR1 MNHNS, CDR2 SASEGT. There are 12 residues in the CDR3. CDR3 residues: CASLRKANEQYF. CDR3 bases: TGTGCCAGCCTCCGCAAGGCAAACGAGCAGTACTTC.

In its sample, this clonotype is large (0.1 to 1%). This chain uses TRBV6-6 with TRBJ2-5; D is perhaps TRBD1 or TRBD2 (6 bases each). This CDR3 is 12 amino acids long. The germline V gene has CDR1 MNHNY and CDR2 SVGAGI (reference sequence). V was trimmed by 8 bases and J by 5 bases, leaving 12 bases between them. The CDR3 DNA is TGTGCCAGCGGGGGGCTGGGGGAGACCCAGTACTTC. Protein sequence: CASGGLGETQYF.

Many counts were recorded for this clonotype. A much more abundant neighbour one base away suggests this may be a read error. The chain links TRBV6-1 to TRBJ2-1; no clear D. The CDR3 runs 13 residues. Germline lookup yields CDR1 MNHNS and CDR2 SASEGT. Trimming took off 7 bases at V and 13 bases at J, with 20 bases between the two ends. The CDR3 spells CASTRARQETQFF. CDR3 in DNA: TGTGCCAGCACCCGAGCGAGGCAAGAGACCCAGTTCTTC.

This chain's CDR3 is CASSLAFAGLAKNIQYF. As DNA, the CDR3 is TGTGCCAGCAGCTTGGCCTTTGCGGGACTAGCCAAAAACATTCAGTACTTC. V gene TRBV5-8 combines with J gene TRBJ2-4; the D gene is possibly TRBD2 (6 bases). Germline values: CDR1 SGHTS, CDR2 YDEGEE. CDR3 length equals 17 residues. Between the trimmed V and J ends, which lost 0 bases and 0 bases, there was a span of 13 bases.

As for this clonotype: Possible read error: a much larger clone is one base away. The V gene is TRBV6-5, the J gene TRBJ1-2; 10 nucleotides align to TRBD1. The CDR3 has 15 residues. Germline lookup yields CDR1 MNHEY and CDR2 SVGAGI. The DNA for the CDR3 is TGTGCCAGCAATCACTTGACAGGGGGCAACTCTGGCTACACCTTC. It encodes CASNHLTGGNSGYTF.

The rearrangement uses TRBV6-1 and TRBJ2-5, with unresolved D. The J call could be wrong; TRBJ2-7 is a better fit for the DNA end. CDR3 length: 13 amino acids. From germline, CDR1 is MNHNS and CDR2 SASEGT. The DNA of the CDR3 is TGTGCCACCTATAGTGCTCTAACCTACGAGCAGTACTTC. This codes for CATYSALTYEQYF.

The CDR3 DNA follows: TGTGCCAGCAGCACCGCACTAAACACTGAAGCTTTCTTT. This codes for CASSTALNTEAFF. The chain recombines TRBV11-2 with TRBJ1-1; D ambiguous. The CDR3 extends over 13 amino acids. Germline loops: CDR1 SGHAT, CDR2 FQNNGV. V was trimmed by 5 bases and J by 2 bases, leaving 9 bases between them. The entire variable domain, with the rest obtained from reference TRBV11-2 and TRBJ1-1, is as follows: EAGVAQSPRYKIIEKRQSVAFWCNPISGHATLYWYQQILGQGPKLLIQFQNNGVVDDSQLPKDRFSAERLKGVDSTLKIQPAKLEDSAVYLCASSTALNTEAFFGQGTRLTVV.